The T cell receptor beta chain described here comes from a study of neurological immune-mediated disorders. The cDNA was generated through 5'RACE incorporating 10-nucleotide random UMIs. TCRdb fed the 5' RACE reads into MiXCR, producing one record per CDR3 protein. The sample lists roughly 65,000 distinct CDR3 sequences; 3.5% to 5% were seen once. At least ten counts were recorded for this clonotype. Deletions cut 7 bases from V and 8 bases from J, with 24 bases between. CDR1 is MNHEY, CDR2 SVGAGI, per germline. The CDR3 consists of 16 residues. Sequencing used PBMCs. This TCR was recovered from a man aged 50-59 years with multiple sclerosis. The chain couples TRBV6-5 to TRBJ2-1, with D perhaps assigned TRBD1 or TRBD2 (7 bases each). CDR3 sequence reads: CASKKLRGGQFYEQFF. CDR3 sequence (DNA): TGTGCCAGCAAAAAGCTCAGGGGGGGGCAATTCTATGAGCAGTTCTTC.